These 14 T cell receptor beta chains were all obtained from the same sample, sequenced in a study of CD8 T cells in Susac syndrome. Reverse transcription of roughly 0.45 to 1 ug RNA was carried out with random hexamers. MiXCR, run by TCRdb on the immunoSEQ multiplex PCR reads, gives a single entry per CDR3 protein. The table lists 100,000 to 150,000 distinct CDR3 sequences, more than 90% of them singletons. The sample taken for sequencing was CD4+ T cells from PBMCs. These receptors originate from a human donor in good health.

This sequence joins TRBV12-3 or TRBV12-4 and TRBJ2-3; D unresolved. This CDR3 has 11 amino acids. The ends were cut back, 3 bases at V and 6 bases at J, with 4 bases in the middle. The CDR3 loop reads CASSFSDTQYF. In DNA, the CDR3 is TGTGCCAGCAGTTTCTCCGATACGCAGTATTTT.

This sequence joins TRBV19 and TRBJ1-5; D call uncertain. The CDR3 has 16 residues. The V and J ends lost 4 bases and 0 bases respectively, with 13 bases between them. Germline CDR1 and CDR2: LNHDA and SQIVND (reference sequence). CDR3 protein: CASSSRGGPSNQPQHF. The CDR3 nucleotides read TGTGCCAGTAGTAGCCGGGGTGGACCTAGCAATCAGCCCCAGCATTTT.

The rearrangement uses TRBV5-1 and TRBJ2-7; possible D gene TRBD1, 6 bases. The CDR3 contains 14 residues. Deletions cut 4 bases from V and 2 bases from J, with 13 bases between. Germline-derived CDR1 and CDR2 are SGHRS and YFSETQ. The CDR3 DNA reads TGCGCCAGCAGCGTACAGGGTGTCCCCTACGAGCAGTACTTC. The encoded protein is CASSVQGVPYEQYF.

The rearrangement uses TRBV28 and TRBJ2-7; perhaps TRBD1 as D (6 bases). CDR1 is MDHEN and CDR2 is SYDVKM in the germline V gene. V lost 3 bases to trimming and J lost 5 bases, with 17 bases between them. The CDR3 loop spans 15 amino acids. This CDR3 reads CASSLIGGEGNEQYF. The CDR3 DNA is TGTGCCAGCAGTTTGATAGGGGGAGAAGGGAACGAGCAGTACTTC.

The CDR3 bases are TGTGCCAGTAGTCCAGGGGAAGGGGAAGGAGACACTGAAGCTTTCTTT. This codes for CASSPGEGEGDTEAFF. This sequence joins TRBV19 and TRBJ1-1; possibly TRBD1 for D (6 bases). Germline V gene data show CDR1 as LNHDA and CDR2 as SQIVND (reference sequence). With 5 bases removed from V and 3 bases from J, the gap between germline ends came to 19 bases. The CDR3 is 16 residues long.

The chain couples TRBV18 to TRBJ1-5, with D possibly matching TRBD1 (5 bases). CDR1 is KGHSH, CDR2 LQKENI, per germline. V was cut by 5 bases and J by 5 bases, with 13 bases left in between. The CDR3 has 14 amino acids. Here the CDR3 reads CASSAQGKDQPQHF. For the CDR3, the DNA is TGTGCCAGCTCAGCTCAGGGTAAGGATCAGCCCCAGCATTTT.

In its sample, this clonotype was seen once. The CDR3 nucleotides are TGTGCCAGCCTTCGGAGCGACAGCATGAACACTGAAGCTTTCTTT. Its translation: CASLRSDSMNTEAFF. The chain recombines TRBV3-1 with TRBJ1-1; TRBD1 might be the D (5 bases). The CDR3 runs to 15 residues. V lost 8 bases to trimming and J lost 0 bases, with 16 bases between them. Germline assignment: CDR1 LGHDT and CDR2 YNNKEL (reference sequence).

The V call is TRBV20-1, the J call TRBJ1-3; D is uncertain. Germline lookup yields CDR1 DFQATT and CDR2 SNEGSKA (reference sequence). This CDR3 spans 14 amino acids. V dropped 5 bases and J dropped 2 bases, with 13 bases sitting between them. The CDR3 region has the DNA TGCAGTGCTTCGCGTCCGGGAACTGGAAACACCATATATTTT. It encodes CSASRPGTGNTIYF.

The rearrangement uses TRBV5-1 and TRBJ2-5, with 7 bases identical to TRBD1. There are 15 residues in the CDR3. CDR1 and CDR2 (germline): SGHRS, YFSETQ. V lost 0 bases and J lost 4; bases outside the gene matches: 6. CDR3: CASSLGGGRGETQYF. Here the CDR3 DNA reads TGCGCCAGCAGCTTGGGAGGGGGCAGGGGAGAGACCCAGTACTTC.

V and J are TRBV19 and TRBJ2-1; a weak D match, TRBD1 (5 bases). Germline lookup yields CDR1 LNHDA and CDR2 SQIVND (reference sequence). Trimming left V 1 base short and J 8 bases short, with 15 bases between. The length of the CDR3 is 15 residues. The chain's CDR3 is CASSIAGFDSHEQFF. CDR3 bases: TGTGCCAGTAGTATAGCAGGGTTCGATTCACATGAGCAGTTCTTC.

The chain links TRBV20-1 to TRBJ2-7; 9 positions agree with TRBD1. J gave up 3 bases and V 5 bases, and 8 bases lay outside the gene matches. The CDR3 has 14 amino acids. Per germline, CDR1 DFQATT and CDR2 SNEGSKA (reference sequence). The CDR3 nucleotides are TGCAGTGCTCCCGGGACAGGGAATCTCTACGAGCAGTACTTC. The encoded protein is CSAPGTGNLYEQYF.

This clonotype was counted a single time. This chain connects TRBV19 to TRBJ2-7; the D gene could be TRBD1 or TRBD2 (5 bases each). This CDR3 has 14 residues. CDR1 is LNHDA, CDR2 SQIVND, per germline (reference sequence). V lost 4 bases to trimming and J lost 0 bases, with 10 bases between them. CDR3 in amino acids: CASSKGAGSYEQYF. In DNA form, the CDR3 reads TGTGCCAGTAGTAAAGGGGCGGGCTCCTACGAGCAGTACTTC.

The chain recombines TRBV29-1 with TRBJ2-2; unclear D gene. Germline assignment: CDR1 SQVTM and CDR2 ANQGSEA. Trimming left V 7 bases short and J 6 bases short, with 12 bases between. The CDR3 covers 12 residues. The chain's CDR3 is CSAGFISGELFF. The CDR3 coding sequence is TGCAGCGCTGGGTTTATATCCGGGGAGCTGTTTTTT.

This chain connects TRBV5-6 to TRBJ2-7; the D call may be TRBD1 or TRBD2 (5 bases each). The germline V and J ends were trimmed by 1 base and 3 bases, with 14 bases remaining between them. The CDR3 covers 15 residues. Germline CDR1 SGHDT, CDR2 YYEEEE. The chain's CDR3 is CASSLFAGSYYEQYF. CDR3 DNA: TGTGCCAGCAGCTTGTTTGCAGGGAGCTACTACGAGCAGTACTTC.